This T cell receptor (beta chain) emerged from a study of OX40 agonist ivuxolimab in advanced cancers. Study context: Ivuxolimab, an antibody acting as an agonist of OX40 (CD134), was used to treat patients.

Germline V gene lookup returns CDR1 SGDLS and CDR2 YYNGEE. This CDR3 has 16 residues. Trimming cost V 0 bases and J 4 bases; bases outside gene matches: 7. Sequencing used immunoSEQ multiplex PCR; TCRdb keeps in-frame clones, though not all of them. Found here are 90,000 to 120,000 clones, around 93% of them singletons; the top ten hold 0.95% to 1.5%. This rearrangement joins TRBV9 to TRBJ1-3; 7 bases align to TRBD1. This sequence was found in an adult with an advanced solid tumor such as melanoma, head and neck, liver or kidney cancer. The material sequenced was CD4+ or CD8+ T cells sorted from blood, taken in a trial of the OX40 agonist ivuxolimab. CDR3 protein: CASSVALGGWGNTIYF. CDR3 nucleotide sequence: TGTGCCAGCAGCGTAGCGCTAGGGGGCTGGGGAAACACCATATATTTT.